This TCR beta chain is drawn from a study of circulating CD8 cells and anti-PD-1 response in melanoma (dated by TCRdb to the early 2020s). With regard to the full study: Patients received nivolumab intravenously at 3 mg/kg every 2 weeks. PD-1 on on-treatment samples was detected using a biotinylated anti-human IgG4 antibody. Responders were defined as patients showing complete or partial responses, and non-responders as patients showing stable or progressive disease (RECIST v1.1). The melanoma cohort had about 13 patients, seven of whom got anti-PD-1 as first-line therapy, while the other six had previously had targeted therapy or immunotherapy. The TCR repertoire analysis was performed on roughly 11 melanoma patients, comprising 7 non-responders and 4 responders.

Four subsets defined by PD-1 and/or TIGIT were sorted from live CD3+CD8+TCRalphabeta+ cells on a BD FACSAria II cell sorter. To characterize relevance to anti-PD-1 therapy response, circulating CD8 T cells were sorted into four subsets based on PD-1 and TIGIT expression. For every sorted CD8 T-cell subset, sequencing covered both the TCR alpha and the TCR beta chains. Peripheral blood was drawn before the first anti-PD-1 injection and after two and four injections. PBMCs were immediately isolated by Ficoll gradient centrifugation. Until use, PBMCs were kept cryopreserved in liquid nitrogen in RPMI containing about 20% FCS and approximately 9.3% DMSO. After thawing, PBMCs were stained with a viability dye and with antibodies against CD3, CD8alpha, TCRalphabeta, PD-1 and TIGIT. The RNeasy Kit was used to extract total RNA, and all samples came in with a RIN above 7. General study outcomes and caveats: Only baseline and M1 samples, drawn from a small cohort with few responders, went into the published TCR repertoire comparisons. The highest diversity was observed in the DNEG repertoire, similar and higher clonality was shown by the PD-1 and DPOS repertoires, and the lowest diversity was found in the TIGIT repertoires. Both treatment-naive and previously treated patients were included in the cohort, and this mixing was noted by the authors as something that could influence results. Repertoires were largely private between subsets, with under 7% of TRB clonotypes shared at M1; sharing was highest between DPOS and TIGIT. Because material was limited, experiments were generally done without replicates. Tumor material was not accessible, so tumor reactivity was assessed by peptide assays on expanded sorted subsets instead.

The CDR3 covers 13 residues, taking in both the cysteine and the phenylalanine. Only the CDR3 portion is preserved as DNA: 39 bases, with reading frame beginning at the first base. V is pared back by 1 base and J by 2 bases, with 8 bases lying between the germline termini. From the germline V gene (reference sequence), CDR1 is DFQATT and CDR2 is SNEGSKA. Sequencing used a NextSeq 500. The QIAseq Immune Repertoire RNA Library Kit, Human TCR Panel, was used to prepare TCR libraries from around 14 ng of total RNA. TCR libraries were sequenced on an Illumina NextSeq with a Mid Output V2 kit, using asymmetric 261x41 paired-end reads. Each TCR library was diluted to about 4 nM, after which the TCR libraries were pooled, denatured and loaded at 1.0 pM. Processing in the source paper ran as follows. TCR FASTQ files were processed in the QIAGEN GeneGlobe Data Analysis Center, with downstream analysis in R 3.5.2. Clonality was calculated as one minus Shannon entropy normalized by the log of the number of unique productive sequences. Within each subset, Fisher exact tests at 5% FDR identified TRA or TRB clonotypes differing in abundance between baseline and M1. Differentially abundant clonotypes were grouped as emerging, expanding, contracting or non-expanding/contracting. Morisita's overlap index was used to measure repertoire overlap between patients. TCRdb took the public reads, trimmed them with fastp at Q25, ran MiXCR for clone calling and kept in-frame beta chains. A single entry per CDR3 protein holds the most common genes and DNA from its merged rows. The V and J calls here are based on TCRdb, not the publication. A total of over a thousand distinct CDR3 sequences appear in this sample, more than 9% of them only once. The ten largest make up about 56% of the sample.

This clonotype is identified as medium-sized (0.01 to 0.1%). The antigen it binds to is not known. Base qualities were left out, and no much larger clone turns up one base away. Recombination linked TRBV20-1 to TRBJ1-2; possibly the D gene is TRBD1, per 6 matching bases. The sample was CD8+ T cells from PBMCs, taken at baseline or after one month of anti-PD-1 therapy (not recorded which). This sequence was found in a human donor with melanoma. Here is the DNA: TGCAGTGCTAGAGGGACAGACAACTATGGCTACACCTTC. Its protein is CSARGTDNYGYTF.